Presented here are 18 T cell receptor beta chains from one specimen sequenced in a study of blood T cell repertoires in COVID-19. Generated by immunoSEQ multiplex PCR, the TCRdb table keeps only in-frame clones and is missing some. The table records some 130,000 clones, over 65% of them present only once. The sequencing input was PBMCs or T cells enriched from blood (not recorded which). Receptor source: a woman between 45 and 65 years old who had recovered from COVID-19.

This rearrangement joins TRBV28 to TRBJ2-2, with D tentatively TRBD2 (5 bases). V lost 8 bases, J lost 6 bases, and 22 bases lay in between. Germline assignment: CDR1 MDHEN and CDR2 SYDVKM. There are 16 residues in the CDR3. The DNA of the CDR3 is TGTGCCAGCTTACAAAGGTCCGGGGTAGTGGCCGGGGAGCTGTTTTTT. It is translated as CASLQRSGVVAGELFF.

The genes are TRBV29-1 and TRBJ2-4; 7 bases map to TRBD2. The V segment lost 4 bases and the J segment 8 bases; nucleotides outside the gene matches: 5. CDR1 and CDR2 (germline): SQVTM, ANQGSEA. This CDR3 has 12 amino acids. In DNA, the CDR3 is TGCAGCGTTGCGGGCCTAGCGGACATTCAGTACTTC. It encodes CSVAGLADIQYF.

The chain recombines TRBV7-9 with TRBJ2-5; possibly TRBD2 for D (6 bases). Trimming cost V 1 base and J 0 bases, with 12 bases left between them. Germline lookup yields CDR1 SEHNR and CDR2 FQNEAQ (reference sequence). CDR3 length: 16 residues. The CDR3 nucleotides are TGTGCCAGCAGCTTAGTTCACGGGGGTTACCAAGAGACCCAGTACTTC. It yields the protein CASSLVHGGYQETQYF.

Remarks on this clone: Other DNA sequences in the same sample also yield this CDR3. V and J are TRBV9 and TRBJ2-3; D gene unclear. Deletions cut 0 bases from V and 0 bases from J, with 5 bases between. CDR3 size: 14 residues. Germline V gene sequence: CDR1 SGDLS, CDR2 YYNGEE. The DNA for the CDR3 is TGTGCCAGCAGCGTAGATCCAAGCACAGATACGCAGTATTTT. Amino acid sequence: CASSVDPSTDTQYF.

The gene calls are TRBV6-2 or TRBV6-3 and TRBJ2-7; TRBD1 might be the D (6 bases). Trimming took off 2 bases at V and 5 bases at J, with 22 bases between the two ends. CDR1 and CDR2 from the germline V gene are MNHEY and SVGEGT. The CDR3 is 17 residues long. The CDR3 protein is CASSYPGDIGPLNEQYF. The CDR3 region has the DNA TGTGCCAGCAGTTACCCCGGGGACATCGGCCCCCTAAACGAGCAGTACTTC.

The rearrangement links TRBV3-1 (or the pseudogene TRBV3-2) to TRBJ2-2; 9 positions agree with TRBD1. The CDR3 contains 16 residues. Germline CDR1 and CDR2: LGHDT and YNNKEL (reference sequence). Unmatched junction bases numbered 7, after V lost 4 bases and J lost 4 bases. CDR3 bases: TGTGCCAGCAGCCTTTACAGGGGGCCAGGCACCGGGGAGCTGTTTTTT. Protein sequence: CASSLYRGPGTGELFF.

V gene TRBV30 combines with J gene TRBJ1-2, with D perhaps TRBD1 (5 bases). Germline CDR1 GTSNPN, CDR2 SVGIG (reference sequence). This CDR3 is built from 14 residues. Trimming stripped 3 bases from V and 2 bases from J, with 13 bases between. Here the CDR3 DNA reads TGTGCCTGGAGGGGGCCTGCTTCAAACTATGGCTACACCTTC. Amino acid sequence: CAWRGPASNYGYTF. Together with reference TRBV30 and TRBJ1-2, the CDR3 gives the full variable domain: SQTIHQWPATLVQPVGSPLSLECTVEGTSNPNLYWYRQAAGRGLQLLFYSVGIGQISSEVPQNLSASRPQDRQFILSSKKLLLSDSGFYLCAWRGPASNYGYTFGSGTRLTVV.

V usage is TRBV7-2 and J usage is TRBJ1-6; D call uncertain. This CDR3 region has 14 residues. CDR1 SGHTA and CDR2 FQGNSA come from the germline V gene. The V end was cut by 1 base, the J end by 6 bases, with 7 bases between. This chain's CDR3 is CASSLDASNSPLHF. The CDR3 nucleotides read TGTGCCAGCAGCTTAGACGCCAGTAATTCACCCCTCCACTTT.

The CDR3 here is CASSFSSSTEAFF. CDR3 sequence (DNA): TGTGCCAGCAGTTTTAGCTCAAGTACTGAAGCTTTCTTT. This chain connects TRBV27 to TRBJ1-1; D unclear. From germline, CDR1 is MNHEY and CDR2 SMNVEV (reference sequence). Trimming pared 3 bases from V and 5 bases from J, leaving 10 bases between. CDR3 length equals 13 residues.

This chain joins TRBV28 and TRBJ2-7, with a possible D match to TRBD1 (6 bases). This CDR3 has 14 residues. Germline V gene lookup returns CDR1 MDHEN and CDR2 SYDVKM. Trimming removed 8 bases at V and 6 bases at J, with 20 bases between. CDR3 in amino acids: CASSSPQGDGEQYF. The CDR3 DNA reads as TGTGCCAGCTCTTCGCCACAGGGCGACGGCGAGCAGTACTTC.

The chain combines TRBV6-2 or TRBV6-3 with TRBJ2-6, with D uncertain. Germline V gene data show CDR1 as MNHEY and CDR2 as SVGEGT. The CDR3 runs to 15 residues. Trimming shortened V by 6 bases and J by 0 bases, and 9 bases separated the two germline ends. The CDR3 sequence: CASSLRSSGANVLTF. The CDR3 coding sequence is TGTGCCAGCAGCCTCCGGTCCTCTGGGGCCAACGTCCTGACTTTC.

The V gene is TRBV10-2, the J gene TRBJ2-3; D remains ambiguous. The CDR3 is 10 residues long. V dropped 8 bases and J dropped 6 bases, with 6 bases sitting between them. The V gene's germline CDR1 is WSHSY and CDR2 SAAADI. CDR3 DNA: TGCGCCAGCGGTCGGGATACGCAGTATTTT. The encoded protein is CASGRDTQYF.

CDR3 nucleotide sequence: TGTGCCATCAGTGATGGAGGGGTGGGGGAAAAACTGTTTTTT. It yields the protein CAISDGGVGEKLFF. This chain joins TRBV10-3 and TRBJ1-4; the D gene is possibly TRBD1 (5 bases). V lost 3 bases, J lost 8 bases, and 13 bases lay in between. This CDR3 has 14 amino acids. From germline, CDR1 is ENHRY and CDR2 SYGVKD.

This clone was seen more than once but under ten times. J is TRBJ2-7 and V is TRBV9; 7 bases map to TRBD2. V was clipped by 0 bases and J by 3 bases; unmatched bases: 6. Germline loops: CDR1 SGDLS, CDR2 YYNGEE. The CDR3 has 15 residues. CDR3 amino acids: CASSVATSGVYEQYF. For the CDR3, the DNA is TGTGCCAGCAGCGTAGCGACAAGCGGGGTCTACGAGCAGTACTTC.

The chain carries TRBV21-1 and TRBJ2-2; no DNA check was done on the table's D call, TRBD1. TRBV21-1 is noted as a pseudogene. The length of the CDR3 is 15 residues. CDR3 sequence: CASSSRGTVTGELFF. DNA for the CDR3: TGTGCCAGCAGCTCCAGGGGGACAGTCACCGGGGAGCTGTTTTTT.

In its sample, this clone was seen once. The chain is built from TRBV3-1 (or the pseudogene TRBV3-2) and TRBJ2-7; 9 nucleotides agree with TRBD1. V lost 2 bases, J lost 4 bases, and 6 bases stayed unmatched. Germline V gene lookup returns CDR1 LGHDT and CDR2 YNNKEL (reference sequence). The CDR3 spans 15 residues. The DNA of the CDR3 is TGTGCCAGCAGCCAATCCGGGACAGGGAATTACGAGCAGTACTTC. Encoded protein: CASSQSGTGNYEQYF.

V and J are TRBV5-6 and TRBJ2-7; 8 bases agree with TRBD1. Germline assignment: CDR1 SGHDT and CDR2 YYEEEE. The CDR3 is 13 residues long. V gave up 5 bases and J gave up 7 bases; unmatched junction bases: 8. This CDR3 is CASRPQGALEQYF. CDR3 sequence (DNA): TGTGCCAGCAGGCCCCAGGGGGCCTTAGAGCAGTACTTC.

This clone was counted once. V and J are TRBV9 and TRBJ2-2; TRBD1 agrees at 7 bases. The V gene end was trimmed by 2 bases and the J gene end by 7 bases; junction bases not matched to a gene: 14. This CDR3 is 17 amino acids long. Germline CDR1 SGDLS, CDR2 YYNGEE. CDR3 sequence reads: CASSVGPASQGFGELFF. CDR3 nucleotide sequence: TGTGCCAGCAGCGTCGGCCCCGCCTCACAGGGGTTCGGGGAGCTGTTTTTT.